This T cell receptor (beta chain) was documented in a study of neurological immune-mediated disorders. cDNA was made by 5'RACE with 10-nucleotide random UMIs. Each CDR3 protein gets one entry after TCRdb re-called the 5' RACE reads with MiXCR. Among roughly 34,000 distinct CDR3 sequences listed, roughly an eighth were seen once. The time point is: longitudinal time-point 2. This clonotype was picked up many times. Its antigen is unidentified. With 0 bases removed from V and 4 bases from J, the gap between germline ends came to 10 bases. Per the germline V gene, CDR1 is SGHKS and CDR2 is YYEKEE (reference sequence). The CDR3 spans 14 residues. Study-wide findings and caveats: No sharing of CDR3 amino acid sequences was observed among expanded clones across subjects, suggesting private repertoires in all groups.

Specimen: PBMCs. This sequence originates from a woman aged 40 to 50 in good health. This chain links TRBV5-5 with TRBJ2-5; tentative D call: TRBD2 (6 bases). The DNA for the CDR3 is TGTGCCAGCAGCTTGGTTGGAGGGAGAGAGACCCAGTACTTC. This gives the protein CASSLVGGRETQYF.